The 27 T cell receptor beta chains below all came from one sample that was sequenced in a study of cytomegalovirus exposure and HLA in healthy donors. Sequencing used immunoSEQ multiplex PCR; TCRdb keeps in-frame clones, though not all of them. This sample carries around 50,000 clones, 85% to 95% of them seen once, and the ten largest clones take less than 6%. The sample was PBMCs. The receptors were gathered from a woman under 30 in good health and CMV-seronegative.

This clone occurred once. The chain is built from TRBV11-2 and TRBJ2-1; D not resolved. Germline V lookup: CDR1 SGHAT, CDR2 FQNNGV. CDR3 size: 12 residues. Trimming took 2 bases from V and 12 from J, leaving 11 bases between them. The CDR3 reads CASSLSGVWQFF. The CDR3 coding sequence is TGTGCCAGCAGCTTATCCGGAGTTTGGCAGTTCTTC.

The chain links TRBV9 to TRBJ2-2; D possibly corresponds to TRBD2 (6 bases). V lost 3 bases and J lost 0, with 18 bases in between. The germline CDR1 and CDR2 sequences are SGDLS and YYNGEE. The CDR3 extends over 18 amino acids. The CDR3 sequence is CASSAGAGRRSNTGELFF. CDR3 DNA: TGTGCCAGCAGCGCCGGGGCGGGAAGGAGGTCGAACACCGGGGAGCTGTTTTTT.

V usage is TRBV19 and J usage is TRBJ2-3; TRBD1 might be the D (5 bases). Germline loops: CDR1 LNHDA, CDR2 SQIVND (reference sequence). This CDR3 contains 14 residues. The V and J ends lost 5 bases and 2 bases respectively, with 11 bases between them. CDR3 nucleotide sequence: TGTGCCAGTAGTCCCAGGGCCCCCACAGATACGCAGTATTTT. It is translated as CASSPRAPTDTQYF.

This chain connects TRBV30 to TRBJ1-5; D may be TRBD1 (5 bases). This CDR3 is 12 amino acids long. Germline V gene lookup returns CDR1 GTSNPN and CDR2 SVGIG (reference sequence). Trimming left V 3 bases short and J 4 bases short, with 7 bases between. In DNA form, the CDR3 reads TGTGCCTGGAGCGGGGGGAATCAGCCCCAGCATTTT. Its protein is CAWSGGNQPQHF.

The V gene is TRBV6-1, the J gene TRBJ2-1; 7 nucleotides match TRBD2. Germline CDR1 MNHNS, CDR2 SASEGT. V lost 3 bases and J lost 8; bases outside the gene matches: 7. The CDR3 covers 14 residues. The CDR3 bases are TGTGCCAGCAGTGACTCGACTAGCTCCCATGAGCAGTTCTTC. Residues: CASSDSTSSHEQFF.

CDR3 region: CASSFAKNDGYTF. Written as DNA, the CDR3 is TGTGCCAGCAGCTTCGCGAAGAACGATGGCTACACCTTC. The V and J genes are TRBV7-6 and TRBJ1-2; no definite D call. Germline loops: CDR1 SGHVS, CDR2 FNYEAQ. This CDR3 spans 13 amino acids. V was cut by 3 bases and J by 6 bases, with 11 bases left in between.

This clone was seen only once. This chain uses TRBV5-5 with TRBJ2-6; 9 nucleotides align to TRBD1. The CDR3 is 17 residues long. Trimming took 4 bases from V and 0 from J; bases not matched to a gene: 5. Germline V lookup: CDR1 SGHKS, CDR2 YYEKEE (reference sequence). CDR3 coding DNA: TGTGCCAGCAGCCCGACAGGGGGTGTCTCTGGGGCCAACGTCCTGACTTTC. It specifies CASSPTGGVSGANVLTF.

The CDR3 reads CASSASFGMSTDTQYF. CDR3 in DNA: TGTGCCAGCAGCGCGTCTTTCGGTATGAGCACAGATACGCAGTATTTT. The chain uses TRBV9 and TRBJ2-3; D remains unclear. CDR1 and CDR2 (germline): SGDLS, YYNGEE. The CDR3 runs 16 residues. The V end was cut by 3 bases, the J end by 0 bases, with 14 bases between.

This clone was detected only once. The V call is TRBV9, the J call TRBJ2-1, with 7 bases matching TRBD2. Germline CDR1 is SGDLS and CDR2 is YYNGEE. Germline trimming cut 0 bases from V and 3 bases from J; bases unmatched to any gene: 3. CDR3 size: 15 residues. The CDR3, as DNA: TGTGCCAGCAGCGTAGGGACTAGGCACTACAATGAGCAGTTCTTC. Protein sequence: CASSVGTRHYNEQFF.

The CDR3 here is CASSQDGGGSGANVLTF. CDR3 DNA sequence: TGTGCCAGCAGCCAAGATGGGGGGGGCTCCGGGGCCAACGTCCTGACTTTC. The chain recombines TRBV4-2 with TRBJ2-6; D possibly corresponds to TRBD2 (7 bases). The CDR3 contains 17 residues. Trimming left V 0 bases short and J 4 bases short, with 13 bases between. CDR1 is LGHNA and CDR2 is YNFKEQ in the germline V gene.

The gene calls are TRBV7-2 and TRBJ2-1; no reliable D call. CDR1 is SGHTA, CDR2 FQGNSA, per germline. The CDR3 extends over 13 amino acids. V was clipped by 8 bases and J by 2 bases, with 10 bases between them. CDR3 nucleotides: TGTGCCAGCGGTGGCCTAGCCTACAATGAGCAGTTCTTC. Protein product: CASGGLAYNEQFF.

The J gene is TRBJ2-1, the V gene TRBV11-3; D possibly corresponds to TRBD1 (6 bases). Trimming took 5 bases from V and 4 from J, leaving 12 bases between them. The germline CDR1 and CDR2 sequences are SGHNT and YENEEA. The CDR3 runs to 14 residues. CDR3 nucleotides: TGTGCCAGCAGCACAGGGACCAAATACAATGAGCAGTTCTTC. This encodes CASSTGTKYNEQFF.

The chain links TRBV7-3 to TRBJ1-2; 7 bases agree with TRBD1. The V gene end was trimmed by 2 bases and the J gene end by 4 bases; junction bases not matched to a gene: 19. From germline, CDR1 is SGHTA and CDR2 FQGTGA. The CDR3 sequence is 19 residues long. DNA for the CDR3: TGTGCCAGCAGCTTACACGCCGCTGTTCGAGGGGGCGACAGCTATGGCTACACCTTC. It is translated as CASSLHAAVRGGDSYGYTF.

The chain couples TRBV13 to TRBJ1-2; 7 bases match TRBD1. V was clipped by 5 bases and J by 1 base; unmatched bases: 7. The CDR3 sequence is 15 residues long. CDR1 is PRHDT and CDR2 is FYEKMQ in the germline V gene (reference sequence). The CDR3 coding sequence is TGTGCCAGCAGCCCACCCGACAGGGATAACTATGGCTACACCTTC. This translates into CASSPPDRDNYGYTF.

This sequence joins TRBV15 and TRBJ2-6; the D gene is possibly TRBD2 (5 bases). The CDR3 is 20 residues long. Per germline, CDR1 LNHNV and CDR2 YYDKDF (reference sequence). Trimming left V 0 bases short and J 2 bases short, with 20 bases between. The CDR3 sequence: CATSRDQRLAGIPGANVLTF. CDR3 in DNA: TGTGCCACCAGCAGAGATCAACGCCTAGCTGGAATCCCTGGGGCCAACGTCCTGACTTTC. The whole variable domain, filled in from reference TRBV15 and TRBJ2-6, reads DAMVIQNPRYQVTQFGKPVTLSCSQTLNHNVMYWYQQKSSQAPKLLFHYYDKDFNNEADTPDNFQSRRPNTSFCFLDIRSPGLGDTAMYLCATSRDQRLAGIPGANVLTFGAGSRLTVL.

The chain has TRBV6-4 and TRBJ2-5; 11 bases match TRBD2. Germline CDR1 is MRHNA and CDR2 is SNTAGT. This CDR3 comprises 20 residues. V was clipped by 3 bases and J by 4 bases; unmatched bases: 19. The CDR3, as DNA: TGTGCCAGCAGTGAGGAGCCGGAGACTAGCGGGGTCCCGGGGGGAGAGACCCAGTACTTC. It encodes CASSEEPETSGVPGGETQYF.

The V gene is TRBV10-2, the J gene TRBJ1-4; 7 positions match TRBD1. Germline lookup yields CDR1 WSHSY and CDR2 SAAADI. The CDR3 consists of 14 residues. V lost 6 bases, J lost 8 bases, and 9 bases stayed unmatched. The CDR3 region has the DNA TGCGCCAGCAGCTGGAAGGGGGCAGAAGAAAAACTGTTTTTT. Translation gives CASSWKGAEEKLFF.

The V call is TRBV7-6, the J call TRBJ2-7; 8 bases line up with TRBD2. The germline V gene encodes CDR1 SGHVS and CDR2 FNYEAQ. The CDR3 has 15 amino acids. With V trimmed by 0 bases and J by 7 bases, 8 bases remained unmatched. CDR3 amino acids: CASSLAGTRVGEQYV. The CDR3 DNA follows: TGTGCCAGCAGCTTAGCCGGGACTAGAGTGGGGGAGCAGTACGTC.

The J gene is TRBJ2-5, the V gene TRBV7-2; D is uncertain. Germline lookup yields CDR1 SGHTA and CDR2 FQGNSA. Deletions cut 1 base from V and 5 bases from J, with 5 bases between. The CDR3 has 12 amino acids. In nucleotides, the CDR3 is TGTGCCAGCAGCTTAGGACTGGAGACCCAGTACTTC. Translated, it gives CASSLGLETQYF.

The rearrangement links TRBV29-1 to TRBJ2-3; 8 nucleotides agree with TRBD1. This CDR3 spans 14 amino acids. V shed 7 bases, J shed 0 bases, and the junction held 6 bases outside the gene matches. The germline V gene encodes CDR1 SQVTM and CDR2 ANQGSEA. The CDR3 nucleotides read TGCAGCGCAAGGACAGGGCTTAGCACAGATACGCAGTATTTT. Amino acids: CSARTGLSTDTQYF.

The chain couples TRBV7-9 to TRBJ2-1; 8 nucleotides match TRBD2. This CDR3 contains 15 residues. V shed 5 bases, J shed 9 bases, and the junction held 12 bases outside the gene matches. The germline CDR1 and CDR2 sequences are SEHNR and FQNEAQ (reference sequence). The CDR3: CASSPLAGRASEQFF. CDR3 DNA sequence: TGTGCCAGCAGCCCATTAGCCGGGAGGGCCTCTGAGCAGTTCTTC. The full variable domain, its missing parts supplied by reference TRBV7-9 and TRBJ2-1, is DTGVSQNPRHKITKRGQNVTFRCDPISEHNRLYWYRQTLGQGPEFLTYFQNEAQLEKSRLLSDRFSAERPKGSFSTLEIQRTEQGDSAMYLCASSPLAGRASEQFFGPGTRLTVL.

The chain employs TRBV5-5 and TRBJ1-5; tentatively, D is TRBD1 (6 bases). CDR1 SGHKS and CDR2 YYEKEE come from the germline V gene (reference sequence). V was clipped by 3 bases and J by 6 bases, with 10 bases between them. The CDR3 has 13 amino acids. DNA of the CDR3: TGTGCCAGCAGCTCAGGGGATAGTCAGCCCCAGCATTTT. It specifies CASSSGDSQPQHF. Looking up the rest from reference TRBV5-5 and TRBJ1-5 gives the full variable domain: DAGVTQSPTHLIKTRGQQVTLRCSPISGHKSVSWYQQVLGQGPQFIFQYYEKEERGRGNFPDRFSARQFPNYSSELNVNALLLGDSALYLCASSSGDSQPQHFGDGTRLSIL.

The chain combines TRBV7-6 with TRBJ2-3, with 7 bases lining up with TRBD1. Losses at the gene ends were 3 bases for V and 0 bases for J; bases not matched to a gene: 9. The germline V gene has CDR1 SGHVS and CDR2 FNYEAQ. The CDR3 loop spans 17 amino acids. The CDR3, as DNA: TGTGCCAGCAGCTTGATGACAGGGCCTACTAGCACAGATACGCAGTATTTT. Translation: CASSLMTGPTSTDTQYF. Filled out from reference TRBV7-6 and TRBJ2-3, the complete variable domain reads GAGVSQSPRYKVTKRGQDVALRCDPISGHVSLYWYRQALGQGPEFLTYFNYEAQQDKSGLPNDRFSAERPEGSISTLTIQRTEQRDSAMYRCASSLMTGPTSTDTQYFGPGTRLTVL.

This clone was picked up one time. This chain uses TRBV7-3 with TRBJ2-5; D may be TRBD2 (6 bases). The germline V and J ends were trimmed by 4 bases and 5 bases, with 17 bases remaining between them. Germline V gene sequence: CDR1 SGHTA, CDR2 FQGTGA. The CDR3 is made up of 15 amino acids. CDR3 bases: TGTGCCAGCAGCTCCGGGGGAGGTCAGGGCGAGACCCAGTACTTC. It codes for CASSSGGGQGETQYF.

This chain uses TRBV18 with TRBJ2-7; 9 bases are a match to TRBD1. From germline, CDR1 is KGHSH and CDR2 LQKENI. With 1 base clipped from V and 7 bases from J, the junction kept 8 bases outside the gene matches. This CDR3 is 15 amino acids long. The CDR3 coding sequence is TGTGCCAGCTCACCACTGGTCGGACAGGGGTTAGAGCAGTACTTC. This codes for CASSPLVGQGLEQYF.

This clone has more than one count but fewer than ten. J is TRBJ2-7 and V is TRBV2; TRBD1 might be the D (5 bases). V was shortened by 2 bases and J by 3 bases, with 14 bases between the two germline ends. The germline CDR1 and CDR2 sequences are SNHLY and FYNNEI. The CDR3 has 15 amino acids. DNA for the CDR3: TGTGCCAGCAGTGAAATCAGGGCAAGGGGCTACGAGCAGTACGTC. Protein sequence: CASSEIRARGYEQYV.

This clone appeared a single time. The rearrangement uses TRBV7-9 and TRBJ2-3; TRBD2 aligns across 8 bases. CDR3 size: 15 residues. CDR1 SEHNR and CDR2 FQNEAQ come from the germline V gene (reference sequence). Trimming cost V 6 bases and J 4 bases; bases outside gene matches: 9. CDR3 sequence reads: CASSFGLASADTQYF. The CDR3 nucleotides read TGTGCCAGCAGTTTTGGACTAGCCTCTGCAGATACGCAGTATTTT.